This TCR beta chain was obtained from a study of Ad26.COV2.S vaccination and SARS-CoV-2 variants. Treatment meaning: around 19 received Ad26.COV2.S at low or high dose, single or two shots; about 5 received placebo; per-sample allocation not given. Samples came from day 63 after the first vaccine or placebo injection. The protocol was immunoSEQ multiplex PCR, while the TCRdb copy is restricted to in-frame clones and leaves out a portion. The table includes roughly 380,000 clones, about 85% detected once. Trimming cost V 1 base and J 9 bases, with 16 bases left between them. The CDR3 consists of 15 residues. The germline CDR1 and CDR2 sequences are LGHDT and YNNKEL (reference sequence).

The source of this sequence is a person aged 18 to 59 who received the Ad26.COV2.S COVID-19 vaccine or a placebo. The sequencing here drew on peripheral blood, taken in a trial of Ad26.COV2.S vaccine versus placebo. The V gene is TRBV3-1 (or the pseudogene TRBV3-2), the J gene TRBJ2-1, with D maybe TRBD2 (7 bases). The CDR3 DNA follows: TGTGCCAGCAGCCAAGCGTCTGGGGGGGCCTTTGAGCAGTTCTTC. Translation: CASSQASGGAFEQFF.